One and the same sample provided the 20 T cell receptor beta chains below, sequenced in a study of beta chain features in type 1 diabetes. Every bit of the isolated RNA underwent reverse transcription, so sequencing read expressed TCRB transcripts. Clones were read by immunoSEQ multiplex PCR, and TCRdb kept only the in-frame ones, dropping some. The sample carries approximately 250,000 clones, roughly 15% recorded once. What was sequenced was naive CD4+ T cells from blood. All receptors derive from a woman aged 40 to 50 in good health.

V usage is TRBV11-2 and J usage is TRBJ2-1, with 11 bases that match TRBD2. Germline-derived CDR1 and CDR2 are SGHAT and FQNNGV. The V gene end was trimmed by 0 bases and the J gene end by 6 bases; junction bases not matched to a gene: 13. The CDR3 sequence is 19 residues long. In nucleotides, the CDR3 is TGTGCCAGCAGCTTAGATGGGGTGCTAGCGGGGGGTAAGTTCAATGAGCAGTTCTTC. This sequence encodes CASSLDGVLAGGKFNEQFF.

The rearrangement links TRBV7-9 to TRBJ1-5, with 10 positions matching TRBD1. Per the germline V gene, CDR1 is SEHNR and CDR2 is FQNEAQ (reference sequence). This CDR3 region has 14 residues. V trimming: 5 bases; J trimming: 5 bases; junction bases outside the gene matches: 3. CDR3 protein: CASSPGQGDQPQHF. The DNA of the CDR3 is TGTGCCAGCAGCCCAGGACAGGGGGATCAGCCCCAGCATTTT.

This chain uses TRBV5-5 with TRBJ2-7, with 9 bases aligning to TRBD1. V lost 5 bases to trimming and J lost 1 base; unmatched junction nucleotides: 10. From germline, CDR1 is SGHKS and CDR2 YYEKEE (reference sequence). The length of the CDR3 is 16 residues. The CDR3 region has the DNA TGTGCCAGCAGTTCCGGGACAGGGTCTGTGTCCTACGAGCAGTACTTC. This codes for CASSSGTGSVSYEQYF. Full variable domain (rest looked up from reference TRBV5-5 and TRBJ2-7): DAGVTQSPTHLIKTRGQQVTLRCSPISGHKSVSWYQQVLGQGPQFIFQYYEKEERGRGNFPDRFSARQFPNYSSELNVNALLLGDSALYLCASSSGTGSVSYEQYFGPGTRLTVT.

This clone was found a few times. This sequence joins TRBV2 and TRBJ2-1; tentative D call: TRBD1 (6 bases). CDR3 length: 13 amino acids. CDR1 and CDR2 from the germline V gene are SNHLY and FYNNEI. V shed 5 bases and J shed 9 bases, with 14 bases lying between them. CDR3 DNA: TGTGCCAGCAGTACCGTGGGGGCTGGTGAGCAGTTCTTC. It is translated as CASSTVGAGEQFF.

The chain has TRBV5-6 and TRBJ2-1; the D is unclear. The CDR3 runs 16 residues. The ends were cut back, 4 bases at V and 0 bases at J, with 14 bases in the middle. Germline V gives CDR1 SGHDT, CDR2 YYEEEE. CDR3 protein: CASSPQQRSSYNEQFF. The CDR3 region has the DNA TGTGCCAGCAGCCCCCAACAAAGGAGCTCCTACAATGAGCAGTTCTTC.

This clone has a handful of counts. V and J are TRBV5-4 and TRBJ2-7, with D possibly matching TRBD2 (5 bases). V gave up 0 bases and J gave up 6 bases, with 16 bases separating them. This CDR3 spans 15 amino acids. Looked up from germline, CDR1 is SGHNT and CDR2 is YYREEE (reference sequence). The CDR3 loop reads CASSLVLRGPSEQYF. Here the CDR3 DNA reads TGTGCCAGCAGCTTGGTCCTCCGAGGGCCGTCCGAGCAGTACTTC.

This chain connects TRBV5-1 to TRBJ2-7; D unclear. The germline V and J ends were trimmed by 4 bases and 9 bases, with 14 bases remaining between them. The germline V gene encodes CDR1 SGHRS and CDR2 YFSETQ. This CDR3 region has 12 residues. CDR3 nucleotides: TGCGCCAGCAGCATCGACACCACCAGGCAGTACTTC. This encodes CASSIDTTRQYF.

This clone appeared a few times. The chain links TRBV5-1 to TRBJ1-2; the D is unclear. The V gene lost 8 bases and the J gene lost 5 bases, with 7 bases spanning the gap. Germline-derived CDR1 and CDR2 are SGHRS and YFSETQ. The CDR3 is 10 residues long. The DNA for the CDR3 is TGCGCCAGACAGAGATATGGCTACACCTTC. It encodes CARQRYGYTF.

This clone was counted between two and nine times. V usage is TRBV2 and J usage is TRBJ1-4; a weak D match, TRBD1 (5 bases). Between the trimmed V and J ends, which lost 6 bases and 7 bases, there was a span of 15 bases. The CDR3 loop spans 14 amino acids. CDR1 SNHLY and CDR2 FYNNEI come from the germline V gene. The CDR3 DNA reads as TGTGCCAGCAGAAACAGGTTGTCGGGTGAAAAACTGTTTTTT. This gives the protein CASRNRLSGEKLFF.

CDR3 nucleotide sequence: TGTGCCAGCAGCAGGGAGGCAGCCTACGAGCAGTACTTC. Encoded protein: CASSREAAYEQYF. J is TRBJ2-7 and V is TRBV7-8, with a weak D call TRBD2 (6 bases). V dropped 5 bases and J dropped 2 bases, with 10 bases sitting between them. This CDR3 region has 13 residues. Per germline, CDR1 SGHVS and CDR2 FQNEAQ.

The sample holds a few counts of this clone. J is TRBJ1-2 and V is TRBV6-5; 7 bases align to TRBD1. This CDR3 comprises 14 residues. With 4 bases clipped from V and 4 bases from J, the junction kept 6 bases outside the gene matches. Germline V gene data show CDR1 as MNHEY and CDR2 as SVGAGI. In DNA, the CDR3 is TGTGCCAGCAGTTCCCGACAGGGAGGCTATGGCTACACCTTC. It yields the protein CASSSRQGGYGYTF.

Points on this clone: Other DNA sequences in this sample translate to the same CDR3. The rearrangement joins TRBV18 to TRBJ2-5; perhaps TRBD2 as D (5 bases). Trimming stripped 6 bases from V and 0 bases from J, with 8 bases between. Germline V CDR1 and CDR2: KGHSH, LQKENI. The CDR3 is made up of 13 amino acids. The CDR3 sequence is CASSPGYQETQYF. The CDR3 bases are TGTGCCAGCTCTCCGGGATACCAAGAGACCCAGTACTTC.

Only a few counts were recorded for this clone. CDR3 DNA sequence: TGTGCCAGCAGCTTAGCCCAACTAGCGGGGAAAGAGACCCAGTACTTC. As protein: CASSLAQLAGKETQYF. The chain recombines TRBV7-2 with TRBJ2-5; the match to TRBD2 covers 10 bases. The length of the CDR3 is 16 residues. CDR1 and CDR2 from the germline V gene are SGHTA and FQGNSA. The J segment lost 3 bases and the V segment lost 0 bases, leaving 4 bases of the junction unmatched.

The CDR3 DNA reads TGTGCCAGCAGCGTAGTTGGGACTAGCATCTCGGATACGCAGTATTTT. This translates into CASSVVGTSISDTQYF. The chain uses TRBV9 and TRBJ2-3; 9 bases line up with TRBD2. Germline values: CDR1 SGDLS, CDR2 YYNGEE. Trimming took 0 bases from V and 6 from J; bases not matched to a gene: 8. The CDR3 loop spans 16 amino acids.

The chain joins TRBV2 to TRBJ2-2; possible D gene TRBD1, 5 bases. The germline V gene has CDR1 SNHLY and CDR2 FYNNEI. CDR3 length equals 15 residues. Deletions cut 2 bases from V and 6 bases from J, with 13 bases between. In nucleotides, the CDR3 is TGTGCCAGCAGTGAATTGGAGAAGGGGCCCGGGGAGCTGTTTTTT. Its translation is CASSELEKGPGELFF.

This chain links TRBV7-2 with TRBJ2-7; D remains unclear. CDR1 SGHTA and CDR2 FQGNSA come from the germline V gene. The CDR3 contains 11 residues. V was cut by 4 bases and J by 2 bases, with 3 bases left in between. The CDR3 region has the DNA TGTGCCAGCAGCTCTCCCTACGAGCAGTACTTC. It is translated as CASSSPYEQYF.

The CDR3 sequence is CASSQPGQGDYEQYF. The CDR3 DNA reads as TGCGCCAGCAGCCAACCGGGACAGGGTGACTACGAGCAGTACTTC. The rearrangement links TRBV4-1 to TRBJ2-7, with 9 bases aligning to TRBD1. CDR1 and CDR2 from the germline V gene are MGHRA and YSYEKL. The CDR3 has 15 residues. V was pared by 2 bases and J by 3 bases, with 5 bases of the junction left unmatched.

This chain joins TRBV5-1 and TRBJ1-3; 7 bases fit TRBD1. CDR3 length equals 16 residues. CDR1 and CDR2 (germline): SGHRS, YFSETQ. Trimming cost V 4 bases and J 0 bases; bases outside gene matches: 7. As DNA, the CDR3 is TGCGCCAGCAGCGCCCGACAGGGCAGCTCTGGAAACACCATATATTTT. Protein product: CASSARQGSSGNTIYF.

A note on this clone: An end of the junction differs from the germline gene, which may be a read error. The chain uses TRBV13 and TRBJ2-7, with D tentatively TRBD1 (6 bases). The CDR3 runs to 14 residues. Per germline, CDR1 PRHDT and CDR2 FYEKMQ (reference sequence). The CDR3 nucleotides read TGTGCCAGCAACCGTCGGACAGAGGCCTATGAGCAGTACTTC. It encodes CASNRRTEAYEQYF.

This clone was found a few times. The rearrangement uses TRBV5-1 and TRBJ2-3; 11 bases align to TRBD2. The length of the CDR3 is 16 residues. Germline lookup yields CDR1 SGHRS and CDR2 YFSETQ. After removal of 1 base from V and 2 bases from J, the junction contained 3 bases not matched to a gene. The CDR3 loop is CASSLNSGGVTDTQYF. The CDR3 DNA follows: TGCGCCAGCAGCTTGAATAGCGGGGGGGTCACAGATACGCAGTATTTT.